This T cell receptor (beta chain) was obtained from a study of OX40 agonist ivuxolimab in advanced cancers. Study-level information: Partial responses were achieved by three patients: one hepatocellular carcinoma, two cutaneous melanoma.

A note on this clone: Its specificity is unknown.

Assay used: immunoSEQ multiplex PCR; TCRdb lists only in-frame clones, some missing. The data contain around 16,000 clones, roughly 86% of them seen just once; the ten biggest clones take up around 72%. Findings and caveats of the study: Relative to CD4+ cells, CD8+ T cells on average had more expanded clones. Researchers did not determine the expanded peripheral T cells' antigen specificity.

Systemic immunosuppression or a history of autoimmune disease excluded patients. This CDR3 has 18 residues. Trimming at V came to 3 bases and at J to 1 base, leaving 15 bases not matched to a gene. The germline gives CDR1 LNHDA, CDR2 SQIVND (reference sequence). Sequences were derived from CD4+ or CD8+ T cells sorted from blood, sampled in a trial of the OX40 agonist ivuxolimab. The receptor's source is an adult with an advanced solid tumor such as melanoma, head and neck, liver or kidney cancer. The rearrangement uses TRBV19 and TRBJ2-7, with TRBD2 matching 7 bases. CDR3: CASSIFLSTGTTSYEQYF. In DNA, the CDR3 is TGTGCCAGTAGTATTTTTCTATCGACCGGGACTACGTCCTACGAGCAGTACTTC.